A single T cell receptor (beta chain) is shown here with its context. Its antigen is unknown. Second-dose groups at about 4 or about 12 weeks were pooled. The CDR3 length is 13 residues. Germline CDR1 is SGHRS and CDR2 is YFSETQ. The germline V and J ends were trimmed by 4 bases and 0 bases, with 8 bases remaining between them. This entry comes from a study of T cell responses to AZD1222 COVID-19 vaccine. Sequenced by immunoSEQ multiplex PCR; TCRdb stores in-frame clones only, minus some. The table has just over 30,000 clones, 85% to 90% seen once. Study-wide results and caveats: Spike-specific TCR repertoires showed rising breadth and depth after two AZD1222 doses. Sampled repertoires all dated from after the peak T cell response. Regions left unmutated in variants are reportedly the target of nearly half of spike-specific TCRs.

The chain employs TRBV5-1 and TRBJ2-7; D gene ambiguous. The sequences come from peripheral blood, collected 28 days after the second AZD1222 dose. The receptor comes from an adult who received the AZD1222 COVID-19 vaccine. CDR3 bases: TGCGCCAGCAGCCCATCGGTCTCCTACGAGCAGTACTTC. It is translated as CASSPSVSYEQYF.